This T cell receptor (beta chain) is drawn from a study of T cells in Graves' hyperthyroidism and ophthalmopathy. RNA transcripts served as the template for amplifying TCR beta CDR3 regions. First-round RT-PCR targeting the TCR CDR3 was performed with the HTBI primer set. Each CDR3 protein is one row after TCRdb ran MiXCR on the multiplex PCR reads. The sample consists of more than 300,000 distinct CDR3 sequences, around a sixth of them appearing once. From germline, CDR1 is SQVTM and CDR2 ANQGSEA. V was trimmed by 3 bases and J by 1 base, leaving 12 bases between them. The CDR3 length is 14 residues. For ophthalmopathy patients, the Clinical Activity Score was at least 3 and the NOSPECS grade at least 4; duration was under 3 months. This clonotype has a handful of counts.

This rearrangement joins TRBV29-1 to TRBJ1-1; D gene unclear. Sequencing input: blood. This TCR was sampled from a man aged 18 to 35 with Graves' ophthalmopathy. CDR3 protein: CSVEPARGNTEAFF. The CDR3 coding sequence is TGCAGCGTTGAGCCCGCCCGTGGGAACACTGAAGCTTTCTTT. Full variable domain (outside the CDR3, taken from reference TRBV29-1 and TRBJ1-1): SAVISQKPSRDICQRGTSLTIQCQVDSQVTMMFWYRQQPGQSLTLIATANQGSEATYESGFVIDKFPISRPNLTFSTLTVSNMSPEDSSIYLCSVEPARGNTEAFFGQGTRLTVV.